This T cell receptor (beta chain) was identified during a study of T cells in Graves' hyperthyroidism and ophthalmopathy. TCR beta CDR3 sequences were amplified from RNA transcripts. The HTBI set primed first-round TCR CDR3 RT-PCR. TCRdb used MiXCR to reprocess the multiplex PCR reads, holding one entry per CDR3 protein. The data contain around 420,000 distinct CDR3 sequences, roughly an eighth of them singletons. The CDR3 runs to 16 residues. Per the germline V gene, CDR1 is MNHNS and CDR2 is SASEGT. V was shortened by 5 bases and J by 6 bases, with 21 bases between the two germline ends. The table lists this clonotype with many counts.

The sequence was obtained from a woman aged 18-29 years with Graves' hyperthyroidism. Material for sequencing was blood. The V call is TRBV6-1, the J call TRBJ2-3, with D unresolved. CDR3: CASSYSGRLVGDTQYF. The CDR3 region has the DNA TGTGCCAGCAGTTACAGTGGGCGTCTAGTCGGTGATACGCAGTATTTT.